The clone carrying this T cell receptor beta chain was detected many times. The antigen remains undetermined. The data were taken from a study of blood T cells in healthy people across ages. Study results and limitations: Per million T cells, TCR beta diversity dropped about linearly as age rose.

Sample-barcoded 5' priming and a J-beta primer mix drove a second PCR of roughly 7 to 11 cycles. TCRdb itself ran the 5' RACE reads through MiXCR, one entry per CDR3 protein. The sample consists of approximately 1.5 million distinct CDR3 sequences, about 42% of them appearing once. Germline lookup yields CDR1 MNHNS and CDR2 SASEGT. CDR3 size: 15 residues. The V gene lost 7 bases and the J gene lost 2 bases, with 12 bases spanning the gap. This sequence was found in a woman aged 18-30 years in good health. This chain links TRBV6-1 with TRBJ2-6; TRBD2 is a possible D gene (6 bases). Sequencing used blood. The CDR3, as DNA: TGTGCCAGCACCAACGCGGGGACTGGGGCCAACGTCCTGACTTTC. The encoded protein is CASTNAGTGANVLTF.